This paragraph reports one T cell receptor (beta chain). In the PCR, 60 Vbeta and 13 Jbeta primers were used. TCRdb's copy holds only in-frame clones and misses some; the assay was immunoSEQ multiplex PCR. The top ten hold 6.2% of the sample, which has about 4,500 clones, around 85% seen once. This specimen comes from a study of cytomegalovirus exposure and HLA in healthy donors. The trim removed 6 bases at V and 16 bases at J, leaving 18 bases unmatched. The germline CDR1 and CDR2 sequences are SQVTM and ANQGSEA. The CDR3 consists of 14 residues. The sequence was obtained from a middle-aged woman in good health and CMV-seropositive. The sequencing sample was made of PBMCs. This rearrangement joins TRBV29-1 to TRBJ2-1; 10 nucleotides line up with TRBD2. In DNA, the CDR3 is TGCAGCGTGAGACAGGCAGGGACTAGCGCCTACAACTTCTTC. Protein sequence: CSVRQAGTSAYNFF.